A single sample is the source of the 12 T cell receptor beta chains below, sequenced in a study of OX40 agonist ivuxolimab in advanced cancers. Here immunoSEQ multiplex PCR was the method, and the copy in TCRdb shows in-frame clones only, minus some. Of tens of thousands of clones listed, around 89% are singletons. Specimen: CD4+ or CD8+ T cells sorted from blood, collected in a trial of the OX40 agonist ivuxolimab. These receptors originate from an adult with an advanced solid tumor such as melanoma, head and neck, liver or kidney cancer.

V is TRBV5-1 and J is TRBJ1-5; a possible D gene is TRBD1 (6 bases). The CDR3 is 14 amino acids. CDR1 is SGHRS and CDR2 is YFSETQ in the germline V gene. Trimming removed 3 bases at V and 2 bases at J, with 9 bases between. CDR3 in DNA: TGCGCCAGCAGCTCCTCAGGGGGCAATCAGCCCCAGCATTTT. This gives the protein CASSSSGGNQPQHF.

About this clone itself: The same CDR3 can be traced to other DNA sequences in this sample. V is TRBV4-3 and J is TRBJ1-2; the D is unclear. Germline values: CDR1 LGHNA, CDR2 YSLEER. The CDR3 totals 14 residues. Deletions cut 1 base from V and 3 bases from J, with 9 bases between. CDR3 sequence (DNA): TGCGCCAGCAGCCAAGCCTGGACTGACTATGGCTACACCTTC. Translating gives CASSQAWTDYGYTF.

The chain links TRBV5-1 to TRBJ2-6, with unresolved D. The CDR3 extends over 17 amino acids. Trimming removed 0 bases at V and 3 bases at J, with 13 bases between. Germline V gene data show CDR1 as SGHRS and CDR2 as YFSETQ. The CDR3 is CASSLASRVFGANVLTF. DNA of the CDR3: TGCGCCAGCAGCTTGGCCTCAAGGGTCTTTGGGGCCAACGTCCTGACTTTC.

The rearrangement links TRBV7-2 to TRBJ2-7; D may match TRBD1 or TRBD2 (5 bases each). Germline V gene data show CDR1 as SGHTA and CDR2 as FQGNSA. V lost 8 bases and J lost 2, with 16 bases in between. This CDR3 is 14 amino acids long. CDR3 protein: CASSQWVGAYEQYF. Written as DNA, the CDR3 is TGTGCCAGCTCCCAGTGGGTGGGGGCCTACGAGCAGTACTTC.

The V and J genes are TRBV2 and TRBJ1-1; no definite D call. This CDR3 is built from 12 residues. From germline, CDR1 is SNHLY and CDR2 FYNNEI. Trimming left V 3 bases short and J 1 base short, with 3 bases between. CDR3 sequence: CASSDRNTEAFF. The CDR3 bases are TGTGCCAGCAGTGACCGGAACACTGAAGCTTTCTTT.

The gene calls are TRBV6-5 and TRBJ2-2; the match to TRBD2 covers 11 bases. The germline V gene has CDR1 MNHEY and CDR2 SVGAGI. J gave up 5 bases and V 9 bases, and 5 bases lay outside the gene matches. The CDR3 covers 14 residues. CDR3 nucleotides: TGTGCCAGAAAACTAGCGGGGGAGACCGGGGAGCTGTTTTTT. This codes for CARKLAGETGELFF.

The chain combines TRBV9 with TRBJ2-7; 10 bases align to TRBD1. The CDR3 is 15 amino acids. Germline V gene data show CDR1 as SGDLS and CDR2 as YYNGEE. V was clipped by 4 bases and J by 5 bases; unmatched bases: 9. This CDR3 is CASSLFGTGVNEQYF. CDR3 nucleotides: TGTGCCAGCAGCCTCTTTGGGACAGGGGTGAACGAGCAGTACTTC.

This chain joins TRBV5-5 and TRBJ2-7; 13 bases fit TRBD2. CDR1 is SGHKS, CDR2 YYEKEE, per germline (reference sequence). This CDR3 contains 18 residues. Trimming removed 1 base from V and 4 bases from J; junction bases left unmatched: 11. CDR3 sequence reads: CASSLSPRGTSGEYEQYF. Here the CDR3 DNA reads TGTGCCAGCAGCTTGTCCCCCCGAGGGACTAGCGGGGAATACGAGCAGTACTTC.

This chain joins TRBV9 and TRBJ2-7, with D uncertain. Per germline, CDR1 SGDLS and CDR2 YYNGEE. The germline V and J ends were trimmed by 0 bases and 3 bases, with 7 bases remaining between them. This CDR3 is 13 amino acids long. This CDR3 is CASSVGQNYEQYF. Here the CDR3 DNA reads TGTGCCAGCAGCGTAGGTCAGAACTACGAGCAGTACTTC. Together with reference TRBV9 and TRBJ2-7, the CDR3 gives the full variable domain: DSGVTQTPKHLITATGQRVTLRCSPRSGDLSVYWYQQSLDQGLQFLIQYYNGEERAKGNILERFSAQQFPDLHSELNLSSLELGDSALYFCASSVGQNYEQYFGPGTRLTVT.

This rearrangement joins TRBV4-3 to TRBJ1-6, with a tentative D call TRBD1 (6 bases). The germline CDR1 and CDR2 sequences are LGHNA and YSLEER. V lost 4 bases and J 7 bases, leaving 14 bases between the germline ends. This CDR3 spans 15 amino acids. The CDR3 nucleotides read TGCGCCAGCAGCCCCACCGCAGGGGTCAATTCACCCCTCCACTTT. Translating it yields CASSPTAGVNSPLHF.

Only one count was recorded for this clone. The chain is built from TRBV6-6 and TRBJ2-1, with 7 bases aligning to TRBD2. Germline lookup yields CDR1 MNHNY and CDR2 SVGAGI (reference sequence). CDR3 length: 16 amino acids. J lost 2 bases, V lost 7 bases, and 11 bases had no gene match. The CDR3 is CASTYRGVFPYNEQFF. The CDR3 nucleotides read TGTGCCAGCACCTATCGGGGGGTCTTCCCCTACAATGAGCAGTTCTTC.

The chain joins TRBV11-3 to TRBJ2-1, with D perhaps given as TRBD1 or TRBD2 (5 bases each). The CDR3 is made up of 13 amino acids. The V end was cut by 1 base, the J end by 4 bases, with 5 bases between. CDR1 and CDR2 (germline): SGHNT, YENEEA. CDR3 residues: CASSLGGYNEQFF. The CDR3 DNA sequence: TGTGCCAGCAGCTTAGGGGGGTACAATGAGCAGTTCTTC.